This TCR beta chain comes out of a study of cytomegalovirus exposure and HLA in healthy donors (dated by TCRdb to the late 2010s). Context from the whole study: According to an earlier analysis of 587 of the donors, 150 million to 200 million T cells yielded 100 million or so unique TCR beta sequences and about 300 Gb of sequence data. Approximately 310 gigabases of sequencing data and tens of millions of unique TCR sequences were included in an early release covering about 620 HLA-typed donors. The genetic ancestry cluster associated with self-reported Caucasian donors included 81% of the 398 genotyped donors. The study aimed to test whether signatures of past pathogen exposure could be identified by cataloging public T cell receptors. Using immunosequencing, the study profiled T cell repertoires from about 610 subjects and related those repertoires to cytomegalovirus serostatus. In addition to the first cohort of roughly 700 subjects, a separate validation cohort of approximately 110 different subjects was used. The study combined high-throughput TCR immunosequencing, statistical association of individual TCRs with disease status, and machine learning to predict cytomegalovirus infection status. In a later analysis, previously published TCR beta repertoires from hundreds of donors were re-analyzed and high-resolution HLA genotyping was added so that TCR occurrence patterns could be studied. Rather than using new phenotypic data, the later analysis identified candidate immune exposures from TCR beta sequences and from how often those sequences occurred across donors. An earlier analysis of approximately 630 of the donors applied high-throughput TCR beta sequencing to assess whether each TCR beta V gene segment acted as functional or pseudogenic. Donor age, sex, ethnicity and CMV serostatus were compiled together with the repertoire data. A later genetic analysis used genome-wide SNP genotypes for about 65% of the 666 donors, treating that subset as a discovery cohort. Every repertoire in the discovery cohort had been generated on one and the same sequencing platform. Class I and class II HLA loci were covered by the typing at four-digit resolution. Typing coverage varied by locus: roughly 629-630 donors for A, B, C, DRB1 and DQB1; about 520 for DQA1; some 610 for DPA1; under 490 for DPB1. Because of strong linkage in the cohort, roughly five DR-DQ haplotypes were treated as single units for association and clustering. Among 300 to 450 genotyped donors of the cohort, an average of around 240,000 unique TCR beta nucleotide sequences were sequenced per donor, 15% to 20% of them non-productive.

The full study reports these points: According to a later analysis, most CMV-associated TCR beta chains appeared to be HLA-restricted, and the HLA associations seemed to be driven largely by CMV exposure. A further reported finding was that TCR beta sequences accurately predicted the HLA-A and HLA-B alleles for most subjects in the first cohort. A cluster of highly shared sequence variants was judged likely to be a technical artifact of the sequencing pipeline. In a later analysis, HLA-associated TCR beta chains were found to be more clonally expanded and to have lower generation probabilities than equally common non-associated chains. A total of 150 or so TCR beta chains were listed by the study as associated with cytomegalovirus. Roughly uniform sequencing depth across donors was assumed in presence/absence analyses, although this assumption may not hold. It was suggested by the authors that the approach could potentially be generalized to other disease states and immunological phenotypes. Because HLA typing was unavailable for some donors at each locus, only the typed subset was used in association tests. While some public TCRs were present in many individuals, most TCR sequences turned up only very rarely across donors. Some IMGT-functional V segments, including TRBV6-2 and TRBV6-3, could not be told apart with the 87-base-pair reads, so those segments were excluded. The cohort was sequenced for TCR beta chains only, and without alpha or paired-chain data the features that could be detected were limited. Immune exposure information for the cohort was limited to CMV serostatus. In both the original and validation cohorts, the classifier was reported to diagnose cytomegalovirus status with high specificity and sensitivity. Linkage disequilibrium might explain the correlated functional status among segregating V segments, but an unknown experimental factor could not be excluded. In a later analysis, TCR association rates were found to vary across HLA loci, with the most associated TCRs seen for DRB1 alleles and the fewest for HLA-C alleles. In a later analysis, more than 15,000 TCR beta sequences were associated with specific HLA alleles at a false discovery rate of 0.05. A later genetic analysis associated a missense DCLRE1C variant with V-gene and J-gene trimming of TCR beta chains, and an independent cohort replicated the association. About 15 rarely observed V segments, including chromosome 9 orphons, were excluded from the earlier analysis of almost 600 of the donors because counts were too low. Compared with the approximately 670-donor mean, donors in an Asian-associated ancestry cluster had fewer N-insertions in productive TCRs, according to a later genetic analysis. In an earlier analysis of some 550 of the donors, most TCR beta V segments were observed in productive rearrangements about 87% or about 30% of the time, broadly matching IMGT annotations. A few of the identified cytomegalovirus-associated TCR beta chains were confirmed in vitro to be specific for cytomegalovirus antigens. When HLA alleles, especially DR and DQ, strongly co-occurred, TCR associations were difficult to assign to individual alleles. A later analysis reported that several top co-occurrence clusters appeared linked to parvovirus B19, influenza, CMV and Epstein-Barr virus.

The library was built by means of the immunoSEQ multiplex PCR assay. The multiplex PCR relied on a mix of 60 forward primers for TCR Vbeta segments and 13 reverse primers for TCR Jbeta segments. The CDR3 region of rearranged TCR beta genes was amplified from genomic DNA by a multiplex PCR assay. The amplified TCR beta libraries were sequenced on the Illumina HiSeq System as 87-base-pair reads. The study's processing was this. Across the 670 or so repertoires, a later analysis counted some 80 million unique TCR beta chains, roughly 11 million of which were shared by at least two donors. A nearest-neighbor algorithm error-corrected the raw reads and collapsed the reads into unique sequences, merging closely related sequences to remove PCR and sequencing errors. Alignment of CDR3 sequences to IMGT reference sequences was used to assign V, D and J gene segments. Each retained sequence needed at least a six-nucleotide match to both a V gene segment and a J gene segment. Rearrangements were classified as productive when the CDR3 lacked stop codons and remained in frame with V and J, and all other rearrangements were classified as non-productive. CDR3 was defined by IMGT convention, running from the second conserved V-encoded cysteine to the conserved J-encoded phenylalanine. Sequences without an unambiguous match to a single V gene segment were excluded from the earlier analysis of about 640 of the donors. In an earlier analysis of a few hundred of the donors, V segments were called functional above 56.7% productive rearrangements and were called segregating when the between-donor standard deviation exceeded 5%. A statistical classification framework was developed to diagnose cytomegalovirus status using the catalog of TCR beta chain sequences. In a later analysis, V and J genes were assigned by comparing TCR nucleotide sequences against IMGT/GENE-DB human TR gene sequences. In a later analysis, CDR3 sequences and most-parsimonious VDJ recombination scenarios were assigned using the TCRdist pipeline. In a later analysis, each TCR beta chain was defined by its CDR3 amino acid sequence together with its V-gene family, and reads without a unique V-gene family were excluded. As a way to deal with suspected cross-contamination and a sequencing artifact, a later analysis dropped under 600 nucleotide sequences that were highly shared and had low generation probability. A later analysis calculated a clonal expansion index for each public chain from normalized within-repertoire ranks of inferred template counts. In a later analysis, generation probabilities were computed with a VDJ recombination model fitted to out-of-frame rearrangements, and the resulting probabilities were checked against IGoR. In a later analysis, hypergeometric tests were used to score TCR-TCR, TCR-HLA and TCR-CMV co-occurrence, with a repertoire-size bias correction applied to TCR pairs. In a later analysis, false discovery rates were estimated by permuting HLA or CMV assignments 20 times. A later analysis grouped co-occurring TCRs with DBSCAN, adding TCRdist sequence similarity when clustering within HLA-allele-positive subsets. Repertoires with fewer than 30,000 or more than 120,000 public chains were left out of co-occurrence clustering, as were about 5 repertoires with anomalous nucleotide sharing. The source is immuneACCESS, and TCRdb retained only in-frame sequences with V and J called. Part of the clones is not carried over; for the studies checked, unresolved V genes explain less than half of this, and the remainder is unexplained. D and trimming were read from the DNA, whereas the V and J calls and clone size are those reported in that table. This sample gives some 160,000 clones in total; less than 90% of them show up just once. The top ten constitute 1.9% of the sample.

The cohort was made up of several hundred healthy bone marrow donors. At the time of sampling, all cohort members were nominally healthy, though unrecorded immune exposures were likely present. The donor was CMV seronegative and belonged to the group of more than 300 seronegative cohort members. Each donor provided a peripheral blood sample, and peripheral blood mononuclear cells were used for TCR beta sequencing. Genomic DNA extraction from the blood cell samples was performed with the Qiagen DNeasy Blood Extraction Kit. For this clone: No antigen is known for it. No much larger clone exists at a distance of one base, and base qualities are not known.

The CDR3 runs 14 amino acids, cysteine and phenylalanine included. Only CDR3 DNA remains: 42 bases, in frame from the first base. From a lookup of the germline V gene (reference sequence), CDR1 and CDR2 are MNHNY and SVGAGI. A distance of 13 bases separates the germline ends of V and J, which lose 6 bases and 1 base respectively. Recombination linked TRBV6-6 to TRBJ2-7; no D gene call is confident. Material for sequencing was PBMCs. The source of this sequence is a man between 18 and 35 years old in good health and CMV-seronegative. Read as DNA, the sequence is TGTGCCAGCAGGTACCTGGAGCAATCCTACGAGCAGTACTTC. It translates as CASRYLEQSYEQYF.